The clone carrying this T cell receptor (beta chain) was recorded once. These data come from a study of blood T cell repertoires in COVID-19. The table came from immunoSEQ multiplex PCR; TCRdb's copy has only in-frame clones and leaves some out. This sample has roughly 300,000 clones; approximately 90% occur once, and the top ten carry roughly 7.3%. This CDR3 is built from 13 residues. V lost 6 bases to trimming and J lost 8 bases; unmatched junction nucleotides: 5. The germline CDR1 and CDR2 sequences are MDHEN and SYDVKM. The source is a woman aged 30 to 39 with COVID-19, enrolled during active disease. Sequenced material: peripheral blood. The genes are TRBV28 and TRBJ1-2, with 11 positions matching TRBD1. The CDR3 bases are TGTGCCAGCAGGAGGACAGGGGGCGACGGCTACACCTTC. Translated, it gives CASRRTGGDGYTF.